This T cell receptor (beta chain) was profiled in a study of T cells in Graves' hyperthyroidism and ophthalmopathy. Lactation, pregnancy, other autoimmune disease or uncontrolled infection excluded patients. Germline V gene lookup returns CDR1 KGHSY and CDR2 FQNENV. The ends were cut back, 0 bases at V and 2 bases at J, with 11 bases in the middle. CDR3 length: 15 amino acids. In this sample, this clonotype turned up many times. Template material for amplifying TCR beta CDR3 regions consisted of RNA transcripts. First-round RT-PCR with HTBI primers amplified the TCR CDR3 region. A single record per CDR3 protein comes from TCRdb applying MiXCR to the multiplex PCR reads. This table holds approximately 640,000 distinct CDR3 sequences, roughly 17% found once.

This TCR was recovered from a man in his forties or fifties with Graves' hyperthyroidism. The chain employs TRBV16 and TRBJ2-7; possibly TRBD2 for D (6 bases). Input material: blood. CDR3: CASSQSSAGTYEQYF. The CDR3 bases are TGTGCCAGCAGCCAATCTAGCGCGGGAACCTACGAGCAGTACTTC.